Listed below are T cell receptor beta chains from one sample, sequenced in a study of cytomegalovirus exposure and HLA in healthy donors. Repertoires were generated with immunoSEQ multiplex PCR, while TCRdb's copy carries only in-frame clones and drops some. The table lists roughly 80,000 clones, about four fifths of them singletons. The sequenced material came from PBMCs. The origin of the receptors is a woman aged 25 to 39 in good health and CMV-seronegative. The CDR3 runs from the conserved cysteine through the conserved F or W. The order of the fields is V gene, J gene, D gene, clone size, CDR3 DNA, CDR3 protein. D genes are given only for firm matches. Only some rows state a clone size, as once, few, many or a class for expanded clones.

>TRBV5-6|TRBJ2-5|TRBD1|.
TGTGCCAGCAGCCCGGACAGGGTTGGCCCCCAGTACTTC
CASSPDRVGPQYF
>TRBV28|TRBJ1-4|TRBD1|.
TGTGCCAGCAGGAAGAGGACAGGGGAGGTCACTAATGAAAAACTGTTTTTT
CASRKRTGEVTNEKLFF
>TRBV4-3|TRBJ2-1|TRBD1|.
TGCGCCAGCAGCCCTCAGACAGGGGTTCGCCATGGGCAGTTCTTC
CASSPQTGVRHGQFF
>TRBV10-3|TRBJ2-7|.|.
TGTGCCATCCAGACTCGCGGTGGCGAGCAGTACTTC
CAIQTRGGEQYF
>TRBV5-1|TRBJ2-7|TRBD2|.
TGCGCCAGCAGCTTAGAAGCGGGACCAACCTACGAGCAGTACTTC
CASSLEAGPTYEQYF
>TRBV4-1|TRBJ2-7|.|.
TGCGCCAGCAGCCAAGAGGGCCCTACCTACGAGCAGTACTTC
CASSQEGPTYEQYF
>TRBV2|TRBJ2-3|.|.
TGTGCCAGCCAGATCGGGATACGCACAGATACGCAGTATTTT
CASQIGIRTDTQYF
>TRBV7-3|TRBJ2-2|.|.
TGTGCCAGCAGCTTAGACAACCTCTATGGGGAGCTGTTTTTT
CASSLDNLYGELFF
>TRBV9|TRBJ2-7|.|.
TGTGCCAGCAGCCCGCGGGGACGAGTCCCCGAGGAGCAGTACTTC
CASSPRGRVPEEQYF
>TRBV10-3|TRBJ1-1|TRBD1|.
TGTGCCATCAGTGGGGACAGGGGGCCTCAGGGAGCTTTCTTT
CAISGDRGPQGAFF
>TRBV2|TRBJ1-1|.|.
TGTGCCAGCAGTATACAGGGGAACACTGAAGCTTTCTTT
CASSIQGNTEAFF
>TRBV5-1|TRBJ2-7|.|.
TGCGCCAGCAGCTTGGGGGACAATAAGCCCTCCTACGAGCAGTACTTC
CASSLGDNKPSYEQYF
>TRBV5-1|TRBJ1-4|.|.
TGCGCCAGCAGCAGACGGCCCCCAGGTGAAAAACTGTTTTTT
CASSRRPPGEKLFF
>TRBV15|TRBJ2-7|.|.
TGTGCCACCAGCAGAGATCACACAGGGTTATCCGAGCAGTACTTC
CATSRDHTGLSEQYF
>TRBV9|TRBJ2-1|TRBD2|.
TGTGCCAGCAGCGACGGGGGGGGCGGGAGGGCGGGGAATGAGCAGTTCTTC
CASSDGGGGRAGNEQFF
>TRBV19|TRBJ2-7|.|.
TGTGCCAGTACCTCGACGTGGAGCTCCTACGAGCAGTACTTC
CASTSTWSSYEQYF
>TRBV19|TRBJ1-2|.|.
TGTGCCAGTAGTCGCGACGGGGTTAACTATGGCTACACCTTC
CASSRDGVNYGYTF
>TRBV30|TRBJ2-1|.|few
TGTGCCTGGAGTGTCGGGATTGAGCAGTTCTTC
CAWSVGIEQFF
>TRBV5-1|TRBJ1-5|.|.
TGCGCCAGCAGCTTACAGGGAGTAGGGCAGCCCCAGCATTTT
CASSLQGVGQPQHF
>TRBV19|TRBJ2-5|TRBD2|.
TGTGCCAGTAGTATGGGACTAGCGGGGGCGTACCAAGAGACCCAGTACTTC
CASSMGLAGAYQETQYF
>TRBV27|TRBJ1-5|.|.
TGTGCCAGCAGTTCCGCACAGGGATTAAGCAATCAGCCCCAGCATTTT
CASSSAQGLSNQPQHF
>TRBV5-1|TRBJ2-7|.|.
TGCGCCAGCAGCCAAGATTATAGCGCTTACGAGCAGTACTTC
CASSQDYSAYEQYF
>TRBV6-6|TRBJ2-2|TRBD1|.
TGTGCCAGCAGCCGGGACAGGGCGAGCACCGGGGAGCTGTTTTTT
CASSRDRASTGELFF
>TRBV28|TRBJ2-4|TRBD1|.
TGTGCCAGCAGTGCATCAACGCGACAGGGGCGGAACATTCAGTACTTC
CASSASTRQGRNIQYF
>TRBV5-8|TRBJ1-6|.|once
TGTGCCAGCAGCGGGGAGGGGAATTCACCCCTCCACTTT
CASSGEGNSPLHF
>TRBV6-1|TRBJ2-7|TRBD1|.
TGTGCCAGCAGTGGGGACAGGGGCCACGAGCAGTACTTC
CASSGDRGHEQYF
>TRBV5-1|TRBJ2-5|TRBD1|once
TGCGCCAGCAGCTCGTCACAGGGGTTCCAAGAGACCCAGTACTTC
CASSSSQGFQETQYF
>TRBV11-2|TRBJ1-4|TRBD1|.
TGTGCCAGCAGCTACCGGACAGGGGGGCCCGGGAAACTGTTTTTT
CASSYRTGGPGKLFF
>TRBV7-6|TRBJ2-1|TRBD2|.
TGTGCCAGCAGCTTATCCGGGACTAGCGGGAGGGTCAATGAGCAGTTCTTC
CASSLSGTSGRVNEQFF
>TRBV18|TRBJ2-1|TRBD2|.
TGTGCCAGCTCACCACCGGGGACTAGTGATGGTGAGCAGTTCTTC
CASSPPGTSDGEQFF
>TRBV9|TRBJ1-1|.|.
TGTGCCAGCAGCGTACTCTGGAACACTGAAGCTTTCTTT
CASSVLWNTEAFF
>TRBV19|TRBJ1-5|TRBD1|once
TGTGCCAGTATTATGACAGGGCGACCATGGCCCCAGCATTTT
CASIMTGRPWPQHF
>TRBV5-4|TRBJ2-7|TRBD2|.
TGTGCCAGCAGCGCAAGCGGGAGGGCCTACGAGCAGTACTTC
CASSASGRAYEQYF
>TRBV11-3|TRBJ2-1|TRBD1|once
TGTGCCAGCAGCCAATACGGGACAGTGGAGTACAATGAGCAGTTCTTC
CASSQYGTVEYNEQFF
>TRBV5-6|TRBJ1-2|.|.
TGTGCCAGCAGCTTGGTGGGGGCTTCTGGCTACACCTTC
CASSLVGASGYTF
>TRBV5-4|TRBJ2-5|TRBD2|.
TGTGCCGGCGGCTCGGGACTACAAGAGACCCAGTACTTC
CAGGSGLQETQYF
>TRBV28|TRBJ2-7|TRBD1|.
TGTGCCAGCAGTTTAATTTCGGGACAGACTCACTCCTACAAGCAGTACTTC
CASSLISGQTHSYKQYF
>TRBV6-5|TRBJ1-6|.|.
TGTGCCAGCCGACAAGCAGCCTTTAATTCACCCCTCCACTTT
CASRQAAFNSPLHF